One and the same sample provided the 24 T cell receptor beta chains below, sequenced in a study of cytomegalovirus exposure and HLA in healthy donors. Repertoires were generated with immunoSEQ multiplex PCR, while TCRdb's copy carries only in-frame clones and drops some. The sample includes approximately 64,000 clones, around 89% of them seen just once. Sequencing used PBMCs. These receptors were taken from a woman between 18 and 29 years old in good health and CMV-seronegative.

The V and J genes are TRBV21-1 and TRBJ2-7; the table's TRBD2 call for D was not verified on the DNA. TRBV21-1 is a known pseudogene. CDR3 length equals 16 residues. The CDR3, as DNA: TGTGCCAGCAGCAACATCCCTAGCGGCAACCCCTACGAGCAGTACTTC. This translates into CASSNIPSGNPYEQYF.

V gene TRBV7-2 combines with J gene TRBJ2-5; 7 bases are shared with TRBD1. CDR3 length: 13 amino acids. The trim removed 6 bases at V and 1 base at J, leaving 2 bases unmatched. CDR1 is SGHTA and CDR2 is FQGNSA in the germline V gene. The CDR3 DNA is TGTGCCAGCAGACGGGACAGCCAAGAGACCCAGTACTTC. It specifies CASRRDSQETQYF.

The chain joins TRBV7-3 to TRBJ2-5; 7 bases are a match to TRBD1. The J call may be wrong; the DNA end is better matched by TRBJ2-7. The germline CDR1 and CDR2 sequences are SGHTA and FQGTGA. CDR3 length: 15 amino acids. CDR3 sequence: CASSPASTGLYEQYF. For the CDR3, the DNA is TGTGCCAGCAGCCCCGCGTCGACAGGGTTGTACGAGCAGTACTTC.

The CDR3 region has the DNA TGTGCCAGCAATCTGGGAGGCGATCAGCCCCAGCATTTT. Protein product: CASNLGGDQPQHF. J is TRBJ1-5 and V is TRBV6-1; D is unresolved. In germline, CDR1 is MNHNS, CDR2 SASEGT. CDR3 length: 13 amino acids. Trimming removed 7 bases from V and 5 bases from J, with 12 bases in between.

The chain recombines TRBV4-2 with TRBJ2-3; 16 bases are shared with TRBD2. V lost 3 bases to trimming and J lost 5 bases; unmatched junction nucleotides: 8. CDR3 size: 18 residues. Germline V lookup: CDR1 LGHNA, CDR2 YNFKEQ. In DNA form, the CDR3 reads TGTGCCAGCAGCCACCCCGGGACTAGCGGGGGGGCTAAAGATACGCAGTATTTT. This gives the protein CASSHPGTSGGAKDTQYF.

The DNA of the CDR3 is TGTGCCAGCAGCTCGCAAACAGGGGAGCAGTTCTTC. Encoded protein: CASSSQTGEQFF. The chain uses TRBV7-3 and TRBJ2-1; D perhaps matches TRBD1 (6 bases). Per the germline V gene, CDR1 is SGHTA and CDR2 is FQGTGA. V lost 4 bases and J lost 10, with 11 bases in between. The CDR3 has 12 amino acids.

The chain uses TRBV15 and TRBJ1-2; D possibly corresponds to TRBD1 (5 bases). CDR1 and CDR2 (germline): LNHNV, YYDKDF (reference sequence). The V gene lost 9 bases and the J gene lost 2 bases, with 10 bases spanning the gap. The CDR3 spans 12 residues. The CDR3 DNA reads TGTGCCACTGGGGCTCTCAACTATGGCTACACCTTC. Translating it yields CATGALNYGYTF.

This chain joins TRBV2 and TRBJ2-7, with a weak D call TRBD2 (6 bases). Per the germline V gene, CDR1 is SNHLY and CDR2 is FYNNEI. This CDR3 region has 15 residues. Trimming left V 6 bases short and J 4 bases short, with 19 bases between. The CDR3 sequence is CASRELRDSTYEQYF. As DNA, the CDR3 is TGTGCCAGCAGAGAGCTCCGGGACTCCACTTACGAGCAGTACTTC.

This CDR3 reads CASSLEGQGTYEQYF. The CDR3 DNA reads as TGTGCCAGCAGCTTAGAGGGACAGGGGACCTACGAGCAGTACTTC. J is TRBJ2-7 and V is TRBV11-1; 10 bases fit TRBD1. The germline V gene has CDR1 SGHAT and CDR2 FQDESV (reference sequence). The CDR3 length is 15 residues. V lost 1 base, J lost 2 bases, and 2 bases stayed unmatched.

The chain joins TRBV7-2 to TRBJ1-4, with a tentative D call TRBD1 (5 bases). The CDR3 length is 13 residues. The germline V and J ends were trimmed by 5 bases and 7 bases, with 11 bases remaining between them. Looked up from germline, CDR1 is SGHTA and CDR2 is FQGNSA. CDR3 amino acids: CASSSGQVEKLFF. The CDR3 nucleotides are TGTGCCAGCAGCAGTGGACAAGTTGAAAAACTGTTTTTT.

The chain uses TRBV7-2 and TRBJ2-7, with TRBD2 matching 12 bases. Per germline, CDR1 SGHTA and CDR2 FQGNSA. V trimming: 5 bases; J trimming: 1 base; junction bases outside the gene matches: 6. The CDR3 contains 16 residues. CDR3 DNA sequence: TGTGCCAGCAGCCTTGGACTAGCGGGGAGTTCCTACGAGCAGTACTTC. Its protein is CASSLGLAGSSYEQYF.

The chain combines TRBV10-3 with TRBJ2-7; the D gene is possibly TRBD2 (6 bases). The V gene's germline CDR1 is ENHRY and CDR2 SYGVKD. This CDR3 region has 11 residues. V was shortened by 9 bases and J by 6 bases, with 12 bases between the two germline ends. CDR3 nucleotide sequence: TGTGCCATAGGAGGGGTTCGCGAGCAGTACTTC. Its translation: CAIGGVREQYF.

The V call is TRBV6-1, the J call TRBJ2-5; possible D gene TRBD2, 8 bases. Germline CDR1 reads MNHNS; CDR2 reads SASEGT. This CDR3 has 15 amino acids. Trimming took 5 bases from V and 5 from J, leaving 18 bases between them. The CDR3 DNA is TGTGCCAGCAGTTCCCTGGGACAGCGGGGGGAGACCCAGTACTTC. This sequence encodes CASSSLGQRGETQYF.

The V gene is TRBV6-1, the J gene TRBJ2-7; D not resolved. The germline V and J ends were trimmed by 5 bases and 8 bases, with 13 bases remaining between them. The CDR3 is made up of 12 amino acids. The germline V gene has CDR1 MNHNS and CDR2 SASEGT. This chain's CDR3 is CASSPLDEKQYF. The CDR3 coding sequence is TGTGCCAGCAGTCCTCTAGACGAAAAGCAGTACTTC.

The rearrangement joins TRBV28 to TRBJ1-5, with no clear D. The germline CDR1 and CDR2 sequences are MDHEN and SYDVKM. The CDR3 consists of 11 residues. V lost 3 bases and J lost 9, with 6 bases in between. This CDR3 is CASSFPGPQHF. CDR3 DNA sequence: TGTGCCAGCAGTTTCCCCGGGCCCCAGCATTTT.

The CDR3, as DNA: TGTGCCAGCAGTGACCCTCTGTCACCGACAGGGGGGTATAATTTTGCCTACGAGCAGTACTTC. It encodes CASSDPLSPTGGYNFAYEQYF. J is TRBJ2-7 and V is TRBV2; TRBD1 agrees at 9 bases. The junction had 23 bases not matched to a gene; V was cut back by 3 bases and J by 2 bases. The germline V gene encodes CDR1 SNHLY and CDR2 FYNNEI. The CDR3 loop spans 21 amino acids.

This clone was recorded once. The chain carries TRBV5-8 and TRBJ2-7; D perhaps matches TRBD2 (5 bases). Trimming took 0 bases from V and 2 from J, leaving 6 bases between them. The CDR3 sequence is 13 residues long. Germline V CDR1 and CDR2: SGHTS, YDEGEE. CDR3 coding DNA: TGTGCCAGCAGCTTGGACGGGACCTACGAGCAGTACTTC. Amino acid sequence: CASSLDGTYEQYF.

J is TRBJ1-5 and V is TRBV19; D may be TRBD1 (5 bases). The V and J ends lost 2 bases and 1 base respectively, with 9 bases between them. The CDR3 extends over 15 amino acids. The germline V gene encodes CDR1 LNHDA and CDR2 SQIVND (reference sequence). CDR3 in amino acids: CASSIIRGSNQPQHF. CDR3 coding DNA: TGTGCCAGTAGTATAATTCGGGGGAGCAATCAGCCCCAGCATTTT.

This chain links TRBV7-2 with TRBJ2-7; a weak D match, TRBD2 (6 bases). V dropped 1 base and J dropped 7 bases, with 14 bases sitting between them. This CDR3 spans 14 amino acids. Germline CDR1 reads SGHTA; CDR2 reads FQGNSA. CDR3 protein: CASSLGDWLGEQYF. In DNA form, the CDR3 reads TGTGCCAGCAGCTTAGGGGACTGGCTAGGGGAGCAGTACTTC.

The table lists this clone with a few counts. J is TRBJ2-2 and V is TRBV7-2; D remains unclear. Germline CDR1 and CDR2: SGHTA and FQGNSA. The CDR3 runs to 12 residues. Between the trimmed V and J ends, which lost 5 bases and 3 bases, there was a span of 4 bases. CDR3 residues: CASSHYTGELFF. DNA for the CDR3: TGTGCCAGCAGCCACTACACCGGGGAGCTGTTTTTT. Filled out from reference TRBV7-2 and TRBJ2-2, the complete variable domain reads GAGVSQSPSNKVTEKGKDVELRCDPISGHTALYWYRQSLGQGLEFLIYFQGNSAPDKSGLPSDRFSAERTGGSVSTLTIQRTQQEDSAVYLCASSHYTGELFFGEGSRLTVL.

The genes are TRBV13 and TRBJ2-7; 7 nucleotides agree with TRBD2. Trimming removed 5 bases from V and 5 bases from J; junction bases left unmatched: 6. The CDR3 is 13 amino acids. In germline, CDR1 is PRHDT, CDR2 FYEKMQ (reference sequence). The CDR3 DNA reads TGTGCCAGCAGCGACGGGGGGAAAAACGAGCAGTACTTC. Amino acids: CASSDGGKNEQYF.

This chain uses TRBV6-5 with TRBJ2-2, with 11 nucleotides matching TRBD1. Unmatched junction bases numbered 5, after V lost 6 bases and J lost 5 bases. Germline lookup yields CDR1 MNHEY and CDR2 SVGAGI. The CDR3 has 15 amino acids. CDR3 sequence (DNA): TGTGCCAGCAGCTTCGGGACAGGGGGTACCGGGGAGCTGTTTTTT. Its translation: CASSFGTGGTGELFF.

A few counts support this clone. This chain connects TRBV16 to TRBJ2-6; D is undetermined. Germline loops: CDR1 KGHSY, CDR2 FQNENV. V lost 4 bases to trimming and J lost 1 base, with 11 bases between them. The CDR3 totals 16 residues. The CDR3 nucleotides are TGTGCCAGCAGCCTAGACATGTATTCTGGGGCCAACGTCCTGACTTTC. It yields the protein CASSLDMYSGANVLTF.

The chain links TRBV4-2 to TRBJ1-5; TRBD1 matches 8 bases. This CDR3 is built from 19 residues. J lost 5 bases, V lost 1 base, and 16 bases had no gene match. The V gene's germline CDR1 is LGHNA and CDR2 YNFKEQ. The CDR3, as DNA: TGTGCCAGCAGCCAAGGGGTCCACAGGGGGTTCAGTATGGATCAGCCCCAGCATTTT. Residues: CASSQGVHRGFSMDQPQHF.